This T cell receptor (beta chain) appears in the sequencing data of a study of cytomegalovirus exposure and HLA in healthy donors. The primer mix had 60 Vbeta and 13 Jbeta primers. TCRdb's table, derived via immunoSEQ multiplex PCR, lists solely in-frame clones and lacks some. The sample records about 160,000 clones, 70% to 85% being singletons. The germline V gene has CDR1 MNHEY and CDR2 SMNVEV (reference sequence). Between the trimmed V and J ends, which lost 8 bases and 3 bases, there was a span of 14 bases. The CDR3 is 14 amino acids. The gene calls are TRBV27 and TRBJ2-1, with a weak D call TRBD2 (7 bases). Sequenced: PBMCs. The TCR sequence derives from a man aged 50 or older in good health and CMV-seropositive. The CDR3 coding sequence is TGTGCCAGCCGAGGGGGGGGGAGCTACAATGAGCAGTTCTTC. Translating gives CASRGGGSYNEQFF.